The 22 T cell receptor beta chains in this list originate from one sample, sequenced in a study of blood T cell repertoires in COVID-19. Assay used: immunoSEQ multiplex PCR; TCRdb lists only in-frame clones, some missing. The sample lists about 110,000 clones; about 79% were seen once. The sequenced sample was peripheral blood. These receptors originate from an elderly man with COVID-19, enrolled during active disease.

The V and J genes are TRBV2 and TRBJ2-1, with D unresolved. V lost 1 base to trimming and J lost 2 bases, with 12 bases between them. CDR1 is SNHLY, CDR2 FYNNEI, per germline. The CDR3 totals 16 residues. The CDR3 DNA sequence: TGTGCCAGCAGTGAAGACATCGGGTTGGCCTACAATGAGCAGTTCTTC. Protein: CASSEDIGLAYNEQFF.

This clone has only a few counts. The chain employs TRBV5-1 and TRBJ1-1; 8 nucleotides line up with TRBD1. The germline V gene encodes CDR1 SGHRS and CDR2 YFSETQ. The CDR3 is 14 residues long. Germline trimming cut 4 bases from V and 3 bases from J; bases unmatched to any gene: 5. CDR3 amino acids: CASSRTQGDTEAFF. In nucleotides, the CDR3 is TGCGCCAGCAGCAGGACACAGGGGGACACTGAAGCTTTCTTT.

V gene TRBV3-1 (or the pseudogene TRBV3-2) combines with J gene TRBJ2-1, with D unresolved. CDR1 and CDR2 from the germline V gene are LGHDT and YNNKEL (reference sequence). V was pared by 1 base and J by 8 bases, with 9 bases between. The CDR3 covers 13 residues. CDR3 sequence reads: CASSQGNFDEQFF. CDR3 bases: TGTGCCAGCAGCCAAGGTAATTTTGATGAGCAGTTCTTC.

This rearrangement joins TRBV24-1 to TRBJ1-2; TRBD1 matches at 8 bases. The V segment lost 4 bases and the J segment 4 bases; nucleotides outside the gene matches: 7. The germline V gene encodes CDR1 KGHDR and CDR2 SFDVKD. The CDR3 extends over 15 amino acids. CDR3 sequence: CATSESAGGFYGYTF. The CDR3 DNA follows: TGTGCCACCAGTGAATCGGCAGGGGGCTTCTATGGCTACACCTTC.

This chain links TRBV6-1 with TRBJ1-6; the D is unclear. The CDR3 has 12 residues. V lost 2 bases and J 7 bases, leaving 3 bases between the germline ends. CDR1 is MNHNS, CDR2 SASEGT, per germline. This chain's CDR3 is CASSEPNSPLHF. The CDR3 bases are TGTGCCAGCAGTGAACCAAATTCACCCCTCCACTTT.

The chain has TRBV10-1 and TRBJ1-2, with 7 positions matching TRBD1. This CDR3 contains 18 residues. Germline-derived CDR1 and CDR2 are WNHNN and SYGVQD (reference sequence). V was clipped by 6 bases and J by 4 bases; unmatched bases: 20. In nucleotides, the CDR3 is TGCGCCAGCAGAGAGAACCGGACAGGCCATCCGGTTACCTATGGCTACACCTTC. Residues: CASRENRTGHPVTYGYTF.

The J gene is TRBJ2-5, the V gene TRBV30, with TRBD2 matching 10 bases. The germline gives CDR1 GTSNPN, CDR2 SVGIG (reference sequence). The CDR3 loop spans 13 amino acids. V gave up 5 bases and J gave up 5 bases; unmatched junction bases: 5. CDR3 nucleotides: TGTGCCTGGTGCCCGGGACTAGCGGAGACCCAGTACTTC. Translation gives CAWCPGLAETQYF.

This rearrangement joins TRBV5-8 to TRBJ2-1; no firm D call. CDR3 length: 12 amino acids. In germline, CDR1 is SGHTS, CDR2 YDEGEE. Trimming pared 0 bases from V and 10 bases from J, leaving 8 bases between. The CDR3 protein is CASSLAGREQFF. The CDR3, as DNA: TGTGCCAGCAGCTTGGCTGGCAGGGAGCAGTTCTTC. The full variable domain, rest sourced from reference TRBV5-8 and TRBJ2-1, is EAGVTQSPTHLIKTRGQQATLRCSPISGHTSVYWYQQALGLGLQFLLWYDEGEERNRGNFPPRFSGRQFPNYSSELNVNALELEDSALYLCASSLAGREQFFGPGTRLTVL.

V and J are TRBV4-2 and TRBJ2-7; 7 bases match TRBD2. Looked up from germline, CDR1 is LGHNA and CDR2 is YNFKEQ. The CDR3 extends over 16 amino acids. The ends lost 1 base at V and 6 bases at J; junction bases unmatched: 12. CDR3 DNA sequence: TGTGCCAGCAGCCAAGGTCGGCTGGAGACGGGGGGCGAGCAGTACTTC. Its translation is CASSQGRLETGGEQYF.

V and J are TRBV6-5 and TRBJ1-2, with D tentatively TRBD1 (6 bases). The CDR3 covers 13 residues. The germline gives CDR1 MNHEY, CDR2 SVGAGI. Trimming took 6 bases from V and 5 from J, leaving 13 bases between them. The CDR3 region is CASRQGQLYGYTF. Here the CDR3 DNA reads TGTGCCAGCAGACAAGGACAGCTTTATGGCTACACCTTC.

The V and J genes are TRBV5-1 and TRBJ1-1, with 8 bases that match TRBD1. V gave up 4 bases and J gave up 4 bases; unmatched junction bases: 12. CDR3 length: 16 residues. Germline values: CDR1 SGHRS, CDR2 YFSETQ. CDR3 nucleotides: TGCGCCAGCAGCCCTGACAGGGGCGCAGGAGGCACTGAAGCTTTCTTT. Its translation: CASSPDRGAGGTEAFF.

The chain recombines TRBV5-1 with TRBJ2-7; TRBD1 is a possible D gene (5 bases). This CDR3 is built from 14 residues. Trimming pared 0 bases from V and 6 bases from J, leaving 13 bases between. Germline V gives CDR1 SGHRS, CDR2 YFSETQ. The CDR3 protein is CASSLDQGTSEQYF. DNA for the CDR3: TGCGCCAGCAGCTTGGACCAGGGAACCTCCGAGCAGTACTTC.

The V call is TRBV6-5, the J call TRBJ2-3; D gene ambiguous. This CDR3 is built from 13 residues. Trimming cost V 4 bases and J 2 bases, with 7 bases left between them. Germline-derived CDR1 and CDR2 are MNHEY and SVGAGI. The CDR3 spells CASSSAATDTQYF. CDR3 DNA sequence: TGTGCCAGCAGTTCCGCGGCCACAGATACGCAGTATTTT.

The V and J genes are TRBV6-5 and TRBJ2-5, with 12 positions matching TRBD1. In germline, CDR1 is MNHEY, CDR2 SVGAGI. There are 15 residues in the CDR3. V shed 6 bases and J 5 bases; nucleotides not matched to a gene: 7. In DNA, the CDR3 is TGTGCCAGCAGAACCGGGACAGGGGGCGAGGAGACCCAGTACTTC. Residues: CASRTGTGGEETQYF.

The J gene is TRBJ2-7, the V gene TRBV28; 10 bases are a match to TRBD2. Germline loops: CDR1 MDHEN, CDR2 SYDVKM. V dropped 8 bases and J dropped 5; count of bases not matched to a gene: 12. The CDR3 is made up of 15 amino acids. The CDR3 loop reads CASPPAGLASHEQYF. The CDR3 coding sequence is TGTGCCAGCCCCCCTGCGGGACTAGCGAGCCACGAGCAGTACTTC.

This chain links TRBV2 with TRBJ2-1, with 10 bases aligning to TRBD2. Per germline, CDR1 SNHLY and CDR2 FYNNEI. CDR3 length equals 15 residues. V shed 6 bases and J 6 bases; nucleotides not matched to a gene: 8. The CDR3 loop reads CASSLGLAALNEQFF. In DNA, the CDR3 is TGTGCCAGCAGCCTAGGACTAGCGGCTCTCAATGAGCAGTTCTTC.

A single count supports this clone. The chain links TRBV6-5 to TRBJ1-6; 8 bases are shared with TRBD1. CDR3 length equals 15 residues. V dropped 2 bases and J dropped 5; count of bases not matched to a gene: 2. Germline CDR1 reads MNHEY; CDR2 reads SVGAGI. CDR3 nucleotide sequence: TGTGCCAGCAGTTACACAGGGGGGGATAATTCACCCCTCCACTTT. Translated, it gives CASSYTGGDNSPLHF.

The chain couples TRBV5-6 to TRBJ1-2; no firm D call. There are 13 residues in the CDR3. Trimming removed 1 base at V and 8 bases at J, with 12 bases between. Germline values: CDR1 SGHDT, CDR2 YYEEEE. The CDR3 nucleotides read TGTGCCAGCAGCTTGTTCGGGGTAGGGGGCTACACCTTC. Translated, it gives CASSLFGVGGYTF.

This sequence joins TRBV7-2 and TRBJ2-7; 8 bases align to TRBD1. Germline loops: CDR1 SGHTA, CDR2 FQGNSA. With 4 bases clipped from V and 4 bases from J, the junction kept 6 bases outside the gene matches. The CDR3 spans 14 residues. The CDR3 spells CASSSKTGVYEQYF. CDR3 nucleotides: TGTGCCAGCAGCTCGAAGACAGGGGTGTACGAGCAGTACTTC.

The chain is built from TRBV5-1 and TRBJ1-1; a weak D match, TRBD1 (5 bases). V was trimmed by 3 bases and J by 1 base, leaving 7 bases between them. The CDR3 has 13 residues. Looked up from germline, CDR1 is SGHRS and CDR2 is YFSETQ. CDR3 nucleotides: TGCGCCAGCAGCTCACAGGCGAACACTGAAGCTTTCTTT. Translation gives CASSSQANTEAFF. The full variable domain, in which reference TRBV5-1 and TRBJ1-1 provide the parts outside the CDR3, is KAGVTQTPRYLIKTRGQQVTLSCSPISGHRSVSWYQQTPGQGLQFLFEYFSETQRNKGNFPGRFSGRQFSNSRSEMNVSTLELGDSALYLCASSSQANTEAFFGQGTRLTVV.

The genes are TRBV29-1 and TRBJ1-2; D perhaps matches TRBD1 (6 bases). This CDR3 is 12 amino acids long. V lost 5 bases, J lost 8 bases, and 15 bases lay in between. Germline CDR1 SQVTM, CDR2 ANQGSEA. The CDR3, as DNA: TGCAGCGTTTATACAGGGTCGCGAGGCTACACCTTC. This translates into CSVYTGSRGYTF.

The V gene is TRBV19, the J gene TRBJ1-2; the D is unclear. V dropped 7 bases and J dropped 0 bases, with 12 bases sitting between them. The CDR3 contains 14 residues. Per the germline V gene, CDR1 is LNHDA and CDR2 is SQIVND (reference sequence). As DNA, the CDR3 is TGTGCCAGTATTTCGCGGGCCCCTAACTATGGCTACACCTTC. Translating it yields CASISRAPNYGYTF. Full variable domain (remainder filled in from reference TRBV19 and TRBJ1-2): DGGITQSPKYLFRKEGQNVTLSCEQNLNHDAMYWYRQDPGQGLRLIYYSQIVNDFQKGDIAEGYSVSREKKESFPLTVTSAQKNPTAFYLCASISRAPNYGYTFGSGTRLTVV.